The entry that follows covers one T cell receptor (beta chain) sequence. These data originate in a study of blood T cell repertoires in COVID-19. Per the original methods: Amplification of reference gene primers was used by the study to estimate nucleated cell counts. Method: immunoSEQ multiplex PCR; TCRdb's copy keeps in-frame clones and lacks some. That table supplies the V and J calls and clone size; D and trimming were determined from the DNA. The profile shows approximately 250,000 clones, around 80% of them singletons. Sequencing was carried out using peripheral blood. The origin of this receptor is a man aged 55 to 70 with acute or convalescent COVID-19.

This CDR3 reads CASSFGGRGGSQYF. The CDR3, as DNA: TGCGCCAGCAGCTTTGGGGGGCGCGGGGGGTCCCAGTACTTC. This rearrangement joins TRBV5-1 to TRBJ2-5; 8 bases fit TRBD2. The V and J ends lost 2 bases and 9 bases, in that order; junction bases with no gene match: 9. CDR3 length: 14 amino acids. The V gene's germline CDR1 is SGHRS and CDR2 YFSETQ.